What follows describes a single T cell receptor (beta chain). In the study's own analysis: It was from reference gene primer amplification that nucleated cell counts were estimated. Clones were read by immunoSEQ multiplex PCR, and TCRdb kept only the in-frame ones, dropping some. V and J calls plus clone size are reproduced from that table; the DNA served to infer D and trimming. The sample consists of around 100,000 clones, almost 80% of them appearing once. These data belong to a study of blood T cell repertoires in COVID-19. Study-level information: COVID-19 samples collected from the United States, Italy and Spain covered acute and convalescent phases. PBMCs, B-cell-depleted T cells, or T cells provided the cDNA or gDNA that made up the material.

The J segment lost 5 bases and the V segment lost 3 bases, leaving 4 bases of the junction unmatched. Looked up from germline, CDR1 is MNHNS and CDR2 is SASEGT. The CDR3 length is 13 residues. The source of this sequence is a man aged 55 to 70 with active or convalescent COVID-19. Sequencing used peripheral blood. This chain links TRBV6-1 with TRBJ2-7; 7 bases agree with TRBD2. CDR3 in amino acids: CASSDRGGDEQYV. The CDR3 DNA reads as TGTGCCAGCAGTGACCGGGGAGGGGACGAGCAGTACGTC.